This is a list of T cell receptor beta chains from one sample in a study of human T cells and chemical hapten exposure. TCRdb recomputed calls from the RACE reads with MiXCR, one row per CDR3 protein. Found here are about 73,000 distinct CDR3 sequences, 8.5% of them singletons; the top ten hold roughly 3%. Sequenced material: whole blood, taken in connection with sensitization to the hapten diphenylcyclopropenone (DPC). These receptors all stem from a woman between 50 and 59 years old with alopecia areata. Some clones in this sample may be carry-over from other donors' samples. Both conserved end residues are part of each CDR3. D genes are given only for firm matches. The listing skips clone size in some rows; elsewhere it reads once, few, many or a size class.

cdr3_nt	cdr3_aa	clone_size	v_call	j_call	d_call
TGTGCCAGCAGCTTCGGACAGTTAAACATTCAGTACTTC	CASSFGQLNIQYF	many	TRBV11-2	TRBJ2-4	NA
TGTGCCAGCAGCCCCCTATCAGGAAGGACCGGGGAGCTGTTTTTT	CASSPLSGRTGELFF	many	TRBV14	TRBJ2-2	NA
TGCGCCAGCAGCCAAGAGGGAAGGAACACTGAAGCTTTCTTT	CASSQEGRNTEAFF	many	TRBV4-1	TRBJ1-1	NA
TGTGCCAGCAGCCCGCCTGACAGGGACTCCTACGAGCAGTACTTC	CASSPPDRDSYEQYF	NA	TRBV7-9	TRBJ2-7	TRBD1
TGCAGCGTTGAAGCGGGAGGGGGCGCGAGAGCTTTCTTT	CSVEAGGGARAFF	many	TRBV29-1	TRBJ1-1	TRBD1
TGCGCCAGCAGCCACCTGGGAGGTGAAGGTCTCTTT	CASSHLGGEGLF	NA	TRBV4-1	TRBJ1-1	NA
TGTGCCAGCAGCCTTCTAGGACTATTAGGCTACACCTTC	CASSLLGLLGYTF	many	TRBV13	TRBJ1-2	NA
TGCAGTGCTAGGGCAGGGGGCAACACTGAAGCTTTCTTT	CSARAGGNTEAFF	NA	TRBV20-1	TRBJ1-1	TRBD1
TGTGCCAGCTCACCGACGGAAACCTACGAGCAGTACTTC	CASSPTETYEQYF	NA	TRBV18	TRBJ2-7	NA
TGTGCCAGCAGGAGGGGACTAGCGGGGGCTTATGGGCAGTACTTC	CASRRGLAGAYGQYF	few	TRBV7-8	TRBJ2-7	TRBD2
TGTGCCAGCTCGGAACTCCGTGGCACAGATACGCAGTATTTT	CASSELRGTDTQYF	few	TRBV9	TRBJ2-3	NA
TGTGCCAGCAGTGACTATTACCGGGACAGGGGGCAAAGGAGTAATGAAAAACTGTTTTTT	CASSDYYRDRGQRSNEKLFF	many	TRBV6-4	TRBJ1-4	TRBD1
TGTGCCAGTAGTATTGGTCTATCGAACTACGAGCAGTACTTC	CASSIGLSNYEQYF	few	TRBV19	TRBJ2-7	NA
TGTGCCAGCAGCTTCGGGGACACAGATACGCAGTATTTT	CASSFGDTDTQYF	few	TRBV5-6	TRBJ2-3	NA
TGTGCCAGCAGCGCCAGCGGGAGGGTTAGTGAGCAGTACTTC	CASSASGRVSEQYF	many	TRBV13	TRBJ2-7	TRBD2
TGTGCCAGCAGTGGGCGACTCGAACCAGATACGCAGTATTTT	CASSGRLEPDTQYF	few	TRBV2	TRBJ2-3	NA
TGTGCCAGCAGCCCCCCTCATGGTGAAGCTTTCTTT	CASSPPHGEAFF	few	TRBV6-2/TRBV6-3	TRBJ1-1	NA
TGTGCCAGCAGCGTAGGCGGGCCGGGGGCGGGAACTGAAGCTTTCTTT	CASSVGGPGAGTEAFF	NA	TRBV9	TRBJ1-1	NA
TGTGCCAGCAGCCGGGACAGGGGTTTTGGAAACACCATATATTTT	CASSRDRGFGNTIYF	few	TRBV12-3/TRBV12-4	TRBJ1-3	TRBD1
TGTGCCAGCTTCCCTGGCTTCTCTGGGGCCAACGTCCTGACTTTC	CASFPGFSGANVLTF	NA	TRBV6-1	TRBJ2-6	NA
TGTGCCATCAGTTTGGACCTAAATCCATACGAGCAGTACTTC	CAISLDLNPYEQYF	many	TRBV10-3	TRBJ2-7	NA
TGTGCCATCAGTGAGGGGGGTTCTAATTCACCCCTCCACTTT	CAISEGGSNSPLHF	many	TRBV10-3	TRBJ1-6	NA
TGCGCCAGCAACCCCTCAGGGGACGCCAGCACAGATACGCAGTATTTT	CASNPSGDASTDTQYF	few	TRBV5-1	TRBJ2-3	NA
TGCAGCGTTGAAGCGTCAAGCGGGAGGGCCCTCCTGCAGTATTTT	CSVEASSGRALLQYF	few	TRBV29-1	TRBJ2-3	TRBD2
TGTGCCAGCAGCGTAGGGTACGGGAGGGGGTACAATGAGCAGTTCTTC	CASSVGYGRGYNEQFF	NA	TRBV9	TRBJ2-1	TRBD2
TGCGCCAGCAGTGGACTAGCGGGAGGCACAGATACGCAGTATTTT	CASSGLAGGTDTQYF	few	TRBV5-1	TRBJ2-3	TRBD2
TGCGCCAGCAGGTCCGGGACTACCAATGAGCAGTTCTTC	CASRSGTTNEQFF	many	TRBV10-1	TRBJ2-1	TRBD2
TGTGCCAGCAGTTTTACCGTGCAGCCCCAGCATTTT	CASSFTVQPQHF	few	TRBV12-3/TRBV12-4	TRBJ1-5	NA
TGCGCCAGCAGCGGCAAAAGGGCAGATACGCAGTATTTT	CASSGKRADTQYF	NA	TRBV5-1	TRBJ2-3	NA
TGTGCCAGCGCTGGGACAGACTATGGCTACACCTTC	CASAGTDYGYTF	NA	TRBV7-8	TRBJ1-2	TRBD1
TGTGCCAGCCGGAGCCTAGCGGGGTGGAGCCAAGAGACCCAGTACTTC	CASRSLAGWSQETQYF	NA	TRBV2	TRBJ2-5	TRBD2
TGTGCCATCAGTGTCCAACCTGCAGGGGAGAATTCACCCCTCCACTTT	CAISVQPAGENSPLHF	few	TRBV10-3	TRBJ1-6	NA
TGTGCCAGCAGTTGGGGGAGCAATCAGCCCCAGCATTTT	CASSWGSNQPQHF	NA	TRBV27	TRBJ1-5	NA
TGTGCCAGCAGTTTTCGTAATTCACCCCTCCACTTT	CASSFRNSPLHF	few	TRBV12-3/TRBV12-4	TRBJ1-6	NA
TGCAGTGCTAGATCCCAAGGCGGGACGCTCCCAAGCGAGCAGTACTTC	CSARSQGGTLPSEQYF	NA	TRBV20-1	TRBJ2-7	NA
TGTGCCAGCAGCCACGGGGACAGGCCCCACGAGCAGTACTTC	CASSHGDRPHEQYF	few	TRBV14	TRBJ2-7	TRBD1
TGCAGTGCCCCTGACGGCGACCGTCAAGCTTTCTTT	CSAPDGDRQAFF	few	TRBV20-1	TRBJ1-1	NA
TGTGCCAGCTCACCTAGGCAGGGGCCCCCCTATGGCTACACCTTC	CASSPRQGPPYGYTF	NA	TRBV18	TRBJ1-2	NA
TGCGCCAGCAGTGAGGGGACTAGCGGGTTCAATGAGCAGTTCTTC	CASSEGTSGFNEQFF	few	TRBV10-2	TRBJ2-1	TRBD2
TGCAGTGTCAAGGTTTCGAGCGGGAGGTGGAATGAGCAGTTCTTC	CSVKVSSGRWNEQFF	few	TRBV20-1	TRBJ2-1	TRBD2
TGCAGTGCTAGGTCGACAGGAGGAGGTTCGGGACAGCCCCAGCATTTT	CSARSTGGGSGQPQHF	NA	TRBV20-1	TRBJ1-5	NA
TGTGCCAGCAGCCGCGGTCTCCGGGACAGTCAAGAGACCCAGTACTTC	CASSRGLRDSQETQYF	few	TRBV7-8	TRBJ2-5	TRBD1
TGTGCTAGTGGTTTGACCTTAACCTCCTACAATGAGCAGTTCTTC	CASGLTLTSYNEQFF	NA	TRBV12-5	TRBJ2-1	NA
TGTGCCAGCAGCCACCTGCAGGGGGACGGGGAGCTGTTTTTT	CASSHLQGDGELFF	few	TRBV3-1	TRBJ2-2	TRBD1
TGTGCCAGCAGTTACGGACTAGTTTGGTTCTTC	CASSYGLVWFF	few	TRBV6-2/TRBV6-3	TRBJ2-1	TRBD2
TGTGCCAGCAGCTTGGGGCTAACAGGCAGCACAGATACGCAGTATTTT	CASSLGLTGSTDTQYF	few	TRBV7-9	TRBJ2-3	NA
TGTGCCAGCAGCGAAGGGCCCCTGCGCGAGACCCAGTACTTC	CASSEGPLRETQYF	few	TRBV7-9	TRBJ2-5	NA
TGCAGTGCCAGAGGTAAAGCGGGAGTGAGCACAGATACGCAGTATTTT	CSARGKAGVSTDTQYF	NA	TRBV20-1	TRBJ2-3	TRBD2
TGTGCCAGCAGGGAGGGGGTTAATGAGCAGTTCTTC	CASREGVNEQFF	few	TRBV2	TRBJ2-1	NA
TGTGCCAGCAGTTCCCCCGGGACTAGCGGTTACAATGAGCAGTTCTTC	CASSSPGTSGYNEQFF	NA	TRBV27	TRBJ2-1	TRBD2